These 30 T cell receptor beta chains share one sample of origin, sequenced in a study of siplizumab effects on memory and regulatory T cells. Sequencing used immunoSEQ multiplex PCR; TCRdb keeps in-frame clones, though not all of them. The sample lists about 100,000 clones, about 91% occurring once. Sequencing was carried out using CD4+ T cells sorted from blood. The receptors originated from a human donor in good health.

About this clone itself: At the DNA level, this CDR3 is encoded by other sequences in the same sample as well. The J gene is TRBJ1-1, the V gene TRBV6-5, with TRBD1 as a possible D gene (5 bases). CDR3 length equals 13 residues. Germline V gene lookup returns CDR1 MNHEY and CDR2 SVGAGI. Trimming pared 5 bases from V and 1 base from J, leaving 8 bases between. CDR3 sequence reads: CASSKTGNTEAFF. CDR3 in DNA: TGTGCCAGCAGTAAAACAGGGAACACTGAAGCTTTCTTT.

The rearrangement joins TRBV4-1 to TRBJ2-1, with D uncertain. Per germline, CDR1 MGHRA and CDR2 YSYEKL. V lost 3 bases and J 3 bases, leaving 15 bases between the germline ends. CDR3 length: 16 amino acids. CDR3 nucleotide sequence: TGCGCCAGCAGCCATGTAGACATGATAGTCTACAATGAGCAGTTCTTC. Its translation is CASSHVDMIVYNEQFF.

V gene TRBV7-8 combines with J gene TRBJ2-3, with TRBD2 matching over 9 bases. V shed 3 bases and J 1 base; nucleotides not matched to a gene: 2. This CDR3 is 15 amino acids long. Per germline, CDR1 SGHVS and CDR2 FQNEAQ. CDR3 loop: CASSFRLAGTDTQYF. The DNA of the CDR3 is TGTGCCAGCAGCTTTCGACTAGCGGGCACAGATACGCAGTATTTT.

The chain carries TRBV7-3 and TRBJ1-1; no definite D call. Germline V gene sequence: CDR1 SGHTA, CDR2 FQGTGA. Trimming removed 4 bases from V and 1 base from J, with 7 bases in between. The CDR3 has 13 residues. As DNA, the CDR3 is TGTGCCAGCAGCTGGGGATCGAACACTGAAGCTTTCTTT. It yields the protein CASSWGSNTEAFF.

This sequence joins TRBV6-5 and TRBJ2-7; D perhaps matches TRBD1 (5 bases). From germline, CDR1 is MNHEY and CDR2 SVGAGI. The V gene lost 6 bases and the J gene lost 0 bases, with 15 bases spanning the gap. The CDR3 consists of 15 residues. Written as DNA, the CDR3 is TGTGCCAGCAGCCGGCAGGGCCTCAGCTCCTACGAGCAGTACTTC. It is translated as CASSRQGLSSYEQYF.

The sample holds a few counts of this clone. This chain joins TRBV2 and TRBJ1-1; 7 nucleotides agree with TRBD1. With 6 bases clipped from V and 4 bases from J, the junction kept 8 bases outside the gene matches. Germline V gives CDR1 SNHLY, CDR2 FYNNEI. The length of the CDR3 is 14 residues. CDR3 loop: CASRALQGTTEAFF. CDR3 nucleotides: TGTGCCAGCAGGGCATTACAGGGGACCACTGAAGCTTTCTTT.

The gene calls are TRBV18 and TRBJ1-1; D gene unclear. The CDR3 loop spans 15 amino acids. Germline V gene sequence: CDR1 KGHSH, CDR2 LQKENI. V lost 3 bases to trimming and J lost 4 bases, with 15 bases between them. The CDR3 DNA sequence: TGTGCCAGCTCACCCCAACGGTCAGAGGGCACTGAAGCTTTCTTT. Translated, it gives CASSPQRSEGTEAFF.

The chain recombines TRBV6-4 with TRBJ2-1; D not resolved. Germline CDR1 reads MRHNA; CDR2 reads SNTAGT. The V end lost 6 bases, the J end lost 4 bases, and 16 bases lay between the germline ends. The CDR3 is 15 amino acids. Here the CDR3 DNA reads TGTGCCAGCAGCACAGCCTCTACGATTTACAATGAGCAGTTCTTC. Its translation: CASSTASTIYNEQFF.

The chain is built from TRBV2 and TRBJ1-3; D is possibly TRBD1 (6 bases). Germline V lookup: CDR1 SNHLY, CDR2 FYNNEI. The CDR3 loop spans 17 amino acids. The germline V and J ends were trimmed by 6 bases and 0 bases, with 18 bases remaining between them. This chain's CDR3 is CASSARDTYFSGNTIYF. The CDR3 region has the DNA TGTGCCAGCAGCGCTCGGGACACGTACTTCTCTGGAAACACCATATATTTT.

The chain links TRBV4-2 to TRBJ1-2; D remains unclear. V was clipped by 1 base and J by 8 bases, with 17 bases between them. Germline V CDR1 and CDR2: LGHNA, YNFKEQ. The CDR3 is 15 residues long. The CDR3 protein is CASSQVLPPYGGYTF. The CDR3 bases are TGTGCCAGCAGCCAAGTTTTACCCCCGTATGGAGGCTACACCTTC.

This chain joins TRBV19 and TRBJ2-5; the match to TRBD1 covers 9 bases. Germline CDR1 reads LNHDA; CDR2 reads SQIVND (reference sequence). This CDR3 has 13 residues. V shed 8 bases, J shed 4 bases, and the junction held 5 bases outside the gene matches. The CDR3 DNA reads TGTGCCAGTGGGACAGGGCAAGGAGAGACCCAGTACTTC. Protein product: CASGTGQGETQYF.

The chain is built from TRBV9 and TRBJ1-2; D remains ambiguous. With 7 bases removed from V and 5 bases from J, the gap between germline ends came to 9 bases. Germline V gene lookup returns CDR1 SGDLS and CDR2 YYNGEE. The CDR3 length is 11 residues. In DNA, the CDR3 is TGTGCCAGCTCAAACGGGTATGGCTACACCTTC. Its protein product is CASSNGYGYTF.

The rearrangement joins TRBV11-1 to TRBJ2-2; 7 positions agree with TRBD2. This CDR3 has 16 residues. The V gene end was trimmed by 5 bases and the J gene end by 6 bases; junction bases not matched to a gene: 12. Germline lookup yields CDR1 SGHAT and CDR2 FQDESV (reference sequence). CDR3 protein: CASSARSAGLAGELFF. CDR3 in DNA: TGTGCCAGCAGCGCTAGGTCAGCGGGGCTTGCCGGGGAGCTGTTTTTT.

The chain links TRBV10-3 to TRBJ1-2, with a weak D call TRBD1 (5 bases). Trimming pared 5 bases from V and 10 bases from J, leaving 14 bases between. Germline CDR1 is ENHRY and CDR2 is SYGVKD. The CDR3 is 12 amino acids. This CDR3 is CAISPVGGVYTF. In DNA form, the CDR3 reads TGTGCCATCAGTCCAGTGGGAGGGGTCTACACCTTC.

This clone was recorded once. The V gene is TRBV25-1, the J gene TRBJ1-2; TRBD1 might be the D (5 bases). Germline assignment: CDR1 MGHDK and CDR2 SYGVNS. V lost 6 bases to trimming and J lost 2 bases, with 13 bases between them. This CDR3 comprises 14 residues. CDR3: CASSDLGTNYGYTF. Here the CDR3 DNA reads TGTGCCAGCAGCGATCTGGGGACCAACTATGGCTACACCTTC.

V gene TRBV2 combines with J gene TRBJ2-5, with D perhaps matching TRBD2 (6 bases). Trimming cost V 4 bases and J 1 base, with 13 bases left between them. The CDR3 runs 15 residues. Germline V gene data show CDR1 as SNHLY and CDR2 as FYNNEI. The CDR3 DNA reads TGTGCCAGCAGTGTTGGAGGGGCAGGCCAAGAGACCCAGTACTTC. This gives the protein CASSVGGAGQETQYF. The full variable domain, rest sourced from reference TRBV2 and TRBJ2-5, is EPEVTQTPSHQVTQMGQEVILRCVPISNHLYFYWYRQILGQKVEFLVSFYNNEISEKSEIFDDQFSVERPDGSNFTLKIRSTKLEDSAMYFCASSVGGAGQETQYFGPGTRLLVL.

This clone came up once. The V call is TRBV7-6, the J call TRBJ2-7; 8 nucleotides agree with TRBD1. The junction had 16 bases not matched to a gene; V was cut back by 5 bases and J by 4 bases. The CDR3 extends over 17 amino acids. Germline assignment: CDR1 SGHVS and CDR2 FNYEAQ. CDR3 DNA: TGTGCCAGCAGCCACTCGACGACAGGGGCCGCCCTGTACGAGCAGTACTTC. Protein: CASSHSTTGAALYEQYF.

The chain uses TRBV5-6 and TRBJ2-6; D is uncertain. Germline CDR1 and CDR2: SGHDT and YYEEEE. The CDR3 runs to 15 residues. The V gene lost 4 bases and the J gene lost 0 bases, with 8 bases spanning the gap. CDR3 coding DNA: TGTGCCAGCAGCCGGAGTGGCTCTGGGGCCAACGTCCTGACTTTC. It yields the protein CASSRSGSGANVLTF.

The rearrangement joins TRBV5-4 to TRBJ1-2, with TRBD1 matching 8 bases. Trimming at V came to 4 bases and at J to 2 bases, leaving 10 bases not matched to a gene. CDR1 is SGHNT, CDR2 YYREEE, per germline (reference sequence). The CDR3 is made up of 16 amino acids. The CDR3 loop reads CASSILGQGKNYGYTF. CDR3 bases: TGTGCCAGCAGCATACTAGGACAGGGAAAGAACTATGGCTACACCTTC.

This chain uses TRBV19 with TRBJ2-6; TRBD1 matches 10 bases. The V and J ends lost 5 bases and 3 bases, in that order; junction bases with no gene match: 4. CDR3 size: 16 residues. The germline V gene encodes CDR1 LNHDA and CDR2 SQIVND (reference sequence). CDR3 nucleotides: TGTGCCAGTAGTGCGACAGGGGGCTTTGGGGCCAACGTCCTGACTTTC. Translation: CASSATGGFGANVLTF.

This clone has only a few counts. V gene TRBV7-3 combines with J gene TRBJ1-2; D remains ambiguous. Per the germline V gene, CDR1 is SGHTA and CDR2 is FQGTGA. Trimming cost V 1 base and J 6 bases, with 24 bases left between them. The CDR3 covers 18 residues. The CDR3 is CASSLNPPRGLGMDGYTF. The CDR3 coding sequence is TGTGCCAGCAGCTTAAATCCCCCCCGCGGGTTGGGGATGGATGGCTACACCTTC.

The chain has TRBV6-5 and TRBJ1-2, with a possible D match to TRBD1 (5 bases). Trimming pared 7 bases from V and 6 bases from J, leaving 15 bases between. The CDR3 has 13 amino acids. Germline V gene data show CDR1 as MNHEY and CDR2 as SVGAGI. The CDR3 reads CASNTRDSNGYTF. CDR3 coding DNA: TGTGCCAGCAATACCCGGGACTCCAATGGCTACACCTTC.

The rearrangement joins TRBV4-3 to TRBJ2-1; D gene uncertain. The CDR3 sequence is 13 residues long. Trimming removed 0 bases at V and 7 bases at J, with 7 bases between. Germline lookup yields CDR1 LGHNA and CDR2 YSLEER. The CDR3 coding sequence is TGCGCCAGCAGCCAAGAAACTTCTAATGAGCAGTTCTTC. It is translated as CASSQETSNEQFF.

The chain joins TRBV7-2 to TRBJ2-2; D gene ambiguous. Germline lookup yields CDR1 SGHTA and CDR2 FQGNSA. The CDR3 runs 13 residues. Trimming took 4 bases from V and 5 from J, leaving 8 bases between them. CDR3 region: CASSSTETGELFF. The CDR3 DNA reads as TGTGCCAGCAGCTCGACCGAGACCGGGGAGCTGTTTTTT.

The rearrangement joins TRBV5-4 to TRBJ2-5, with D perhaps TRBD2 (6 bases). Gene TRBJ2-7 matches the end of the DNA better, so the J call may be wrong. Germline CDR1 and CDR2: SGHNT and YYREEE (reference sequence). The CDR3 length is 17 residues. Here the CDR3 DNA reads TGTGCCAGCAGCCCGGGGTCTAGCGCTACTACTTCCCACGAGCAGTACTTC. Translated: CASSPGSSATTSHEQYF.

This rearrangement joins TRBV30 to TRBJ1-1; D is perhaps TRBD1 (5 bases). Looked up from germline, CDR1 is GTSNPN and CDR2 is SVGIG (reference sequence). Trimming cost V 5 bases and J 4 bases, with 11 bases left between them. This CDR3 is built from 12 residues. DNA of the CDR3: TGTGCCTGGGTTGACAGTCGCACTGAAGCTTTCTTT. Translated, it gives CAWVDSRTEAFF.

This chain uses TRBV25-1 with TRBJ1-6; D is unclear. This CDR3 is built from 16 residues. Deletions cut 2 bases from V and 2 bases from J, with 10 bases between. CDR1 is MGHDK and CDR2 is SYGVNS in the germline V gene. The CDR3 spells CASSEPVGTYNSPLHF. The CDR3 region has the DNA TGTGCCAGCAGTGAACCCGTAGGGACCTATAATTCACCCCTCCACTTT.

The chain combines TRBV19 with TRBJ2-5; weak D call: TRBD1 (6 bases). The CDR3 loop spans 16 amino acids. Looked up from germline, CDR1 is LNHDA and CDR2 is SQIVND (reference sequence). Trimming took off 5 bases at V and 4 bases at J, with 20 bases between the two ends. The CDR3 DNA follows: TGTGCCAGTAGTGCAACAGGGCCGAATCCCCCAGAGACCCAGTACTTC. Translated, it gives CASSATGPNPPETQYF.

V gene TRBV5-1 combines with J gene TRBJ2-1; TRBD2 is a possible D gene (5 bases). Looked up from germline, CDR1 is SGHRS and CDR2 is YFSETQ. This CDR3 contains 12 residues. V lost 4 bases and J lost 6, with 8 bases in between. CDR3 loop: CASSPTSNEQFF. The CDR3 region has the DNA TGCGCCAGCAGCCCTACTAGCAATGAGCAGTTCTTC.

The chain has TRBV7-2 and TRBJ1-2; D is perhaps TRBD1 (5 bases). Trimming stripped 1 base from V and 4 bases from J, with 7 bases between. CDR1 is SGHTA, CDR2 FQGNSA, per germline. CDR3 length equals 13 residues. The CDR3 coding sequence is TGTGCCAGCAGCTTAGGGGGGAGCTATGGCTACACCTTC. Translating gives CASSLGGSYGYTF.